These 32 T cell receptor beta chains originate from one sample sequenced in a study of blood T cell repertoires in COVID-19. Only in-frame clones appear in the TCRdb table, and some are missing; sequencing was by immunoSEQ multiplex PCR. The sample records 64,000 or so clones, 78% being singletons. The sample comprised peripheral blood. The origin of the receptors is a man older than 75 with acute or convalescent COVID-19.

The chain has TRBV5-4 and TRBJ1-1; a possible D gene is TRBD1 (5 bases). Germline CDR1 SGHNT, CDR2 YYREEE (reference sequence). This CDR3 has 15 residues. The V end was cut by 0 bases, the J end by 5 bases, with 14 bases between. DNA for the CDR3: TGTGCCAGCAGCTTGGGTTCTTCGGCAGGGACTGAAGCTTTCTTT. This gives the protein CASSLGSSAGTEAFF.

The chain's CDR3 is CASRSGVEQFF. The CDR3 coding sequence is TGTGCCAGCAGATCGGGAGTTGAGCAGTTCTTC. This rearrangement joins TRBV11-2 to TRBJ2-1, with a tentative D call TRBD2 (6 bases). V was pared by 6 bases and J by 9 bases, with 9 bases between. This CDR3 region has 11 residues. From germline, CDR1 is SGHAT and CDR2 FQNNGV.

The chain joins TRBV11-3 to TRBJ1-4; TRBD1 matches 7 bases. The germline V gene encodes CDR1 SGHNT and CDR2 YENEEA. V lost 5 bases, J lost 3 bases, and 3 bases stayed unmatched. The CDR3 is made up of 14 amino acids. CDR3 bases: TGTGCCAGCAGCGCAGGGACAGCTAATGAAAAACTGTTTTTT. It yields the protein CASSAGTANEKLFF.

This clone was detected once. The chain recombines TRBV7-4 with TRBJ1-4; 8 bases agree with TRBD1. The V and J ends lost 3 bases and 4 bases, in that order; junction bases with no gene match: 4. The V gene's germline CDR1 is SGHVT and CDR2 SQSDAQ. The CDR3 length is 15 residues. This CDR3 reads CASSFDGTGNEKLFF. The CDR3, as DNA: TGTGCCAGCAGCTTCGATGGGACAGGTAATGAAAAACTGTTTTTT.

The chain is built from TRBV7-9 and TRBJ2-6, with TRBD2 identical over 14 bases. J gave up 0 bases and V 9 bases, and 1 base lay outside the gene matches. Germline CDR1 SEHNR, CDR2 FQNEAQ (reference sequence). The CDR3 is made up of 16 amino acids. The DNA of the CDR3 is TGTGCCAGTGGGACTAGCGGGGGCTCTGGGGCCAACGTCCTGACTTTC. Protein: CASGTSGGSGANVLTF. Based on the CDR3 plus reference TRBV7-9 and TRBJ2-6, the full variable domain is DTGVSQNPRHKITKRGQNVTFRCDPISEHNRLYWYRQTLGQGPEFLTYFQNEAQLEKSRLLSDRFSAERPKGSFSTLEIQRTEQGDSAMYLCASGTSGGSGANVLTFGAGSRLTVL.

The V call is TRBV2, the J call TRBJ1-3, with D possibly being TRBD1 (6 bases). The CDR3 spans 16 residues. Germline CDR1 is SNHLY and CDR2 is FYNNEI. Deletions cut 4 bases from V and 0 bases from J, with 13 bases between. This CDR3 reads CASSVQGMGSGNTIYF. The CDR3 nucleotides read TGTGCCAGCAGTGTACAGGGCATGGGCTCTGGAAACACCATATATTTT.

The chain couples TRBV6-1 to TRBJ1-5; no reliable D call. Trimming cost V 0 bases and J 3 bases, with 9 bases left between them. CDR3 length equals 15 residues. Looked up from germline, CDR1 is MNHNS and CDR2 is SASEGT. This CDR3 reads CASSEALTNNQPQHF. CDR3 nucleotide sequence: TGTGCCAGCAGTGAAGCGCTCACTAACAATCAGCCCCAGCATTTT.

The chain couples TRBV18 to TRBJ2-1; 10 bases are a match to TRBD1. The germline V gene has CDR1 KGHSH and CDR2 LQKENI. This CDR3 contains 15 residues. V shed 3 bases, J shed 5 bases, and the junction held 4 bases outside the gene matches. CDR3 sequence: CASSPGTGVNNEQFF. In DNA, the CDR3 is TGTGCCAGCTCACCTGGGACAGGGGTCAACAATGAGCAGTTCTTC. Full variable domain (rest looked up from reference TRBV18 and TRBJ2-1): NAGVMQNPRHLVRRRGQEARLRCSPMKGHSHVYWYRQLPEEGLKFMVYLQKENIIDESGMPKERFSAEFPKEGPSILRIQQVVRGDSAAYFCASSPGTGVNNEQFFGPGTRLTVL.

The J gene is TRBJ1-4, the V gene TRBV5-1, with D tentatively TRBD1 (6 bases). The V end lost 4 bases, the J end lost 8 bases, and 18 bases lay between the germline ends. The length of the CDR3 is 15 residues. Germline V lookup: CDR1 SGHRS, CDR2 YFSETQ. CDR3 protein: CASSLQGDPGEKLFF. The CDR3 nucleotides read TGCGCCAGCAGCCTACAGGGAGACCCGGGCGAAAAACTGTTTTTT. Drawing the rest from reference TRBV5-1 and TRBJ1-4, the complete variable domain is KAGVTQTPRYLIKTRGQQVTLSCSPISGHRSVSWYQQTPGQGLQFLFEYFSETQRNKGNFPGRFSGRQFSNSRSEMNVSTLELGDSALYLCASSLQGDPGEKLFFGSGTQLSVL.

This chain links TRBV7-3 with TRBJ2-5, with D possibly being TRBD2 (5 bases). Germline V gene lookup returns CDR1 SGHTA and CDR2 FQGTGA. This CDR3 is built from 13 residues. V lost 5 bases and J 3 bases, leaving 10 bases between the germline ends. CDR3 residues: CASSPTREETQYF. In DNA form, the CDR3 reads TGTGCCAGCAGCCCTACTAGAGAAGAGACCCAGTACTTC.

This clone occurred once. The chain couples TRBV11-3 to TRBJ2-1, with 8 bases fitting TRBD1. Germline CDR1 is SGHNT and CDR2 is YENEEA. The CDR3 covers 16 residues. The trim removed 4 bases at V and 4 bases at J, leaving 9 bases unmatched. The CDR3, as DNA: TGTGCCAGCAGCTCTAAGGGGACAGGACTTTACAATGAGCAGTTCTTC. As protein: CASSSKGTGLYNEQFF. Together with reference TRBV11-3 and TRBJ2-1, the CDR3 gives the full variable domain: EAGVVQSPRYKIIEKKQPVAFWCNPISGHNTLYWYLQNLGQGPELLIRYENEEAVDDSQLPKDRFSAERLKGVDSTLKIQPAELGDSAVYLCASSSKGTGLYNEQFFGPGTRLTVL.

This clone was seen only a few times. The gene calls are TRBV5-1 and TRBJ2-3; 10 bases line up with TRBD2. CDR1 and CDR2 from the germline V gene are SGHRS and YFSETQ. Trimming took 3 bases from V and 6 from J; bases not matched to a gene: 4. This CDR3 has 14 amino acids. The CDR3 bases are TGCGCCAGCAGCTATAGCGGGGGGATGGATACGCAGTATTTT. Protein product: CASSYSGGMDTQYF. Full variable domain (remainder filled in from reference TRBV5-1 and TRBJ2-3): KAGVTQTPRYLIKTRGQQVTLSCSPISGHRSVSWYQQTPGQGLQFLFEYFSETQRNKGNFPGRFSGRQFSNSRSEMNVSTLELGDSALYLCASSYSGGMDTQYFGPGTRLTVL.

CDR3 sequence (DNA): TGCGCCAGCAGCTTGGCGGACAAGAAAACTGAAGCTTTCTTT. Its protein product is CASSLADKKTEAFF. V and J are TRBV5-1 and TRBJ1-1; a weak D match, TRBD1 (5 bases). CDR1 is SGHRS, CDR2 YFSETQ, per germline. V was trimmed by 0 bases and J by 5 bases, leaving 11 bases between them. This CDR3 is built from 14 residues. The full variable domain, its missing parts supplied by reference TRBV5-1 and TRBJ1-1, is KAGVTQTPRYLIKTRGQQVTLSCSPISGHRSVSWYQQTPGQGLQFLFEYFSETQRNKGNFPGRFSGRQFSNSRSEMNVSTLELGDSALYLCASSLADKKTEAFFGQGTRLTVV.

V usage is TRBV19 and J usage is TRBJ1-2; D unresolved. With 9 bases removed from V and 0 bases from J, the gap between germline ends came to 8 bases. Per germline, CDR1 LNHDA and CDR2 SQIVND (reference sequence). This CDR3 region has 12 residues. The CDR3: CARTSSNYGYTF. DNA of the CDR3: TGTGCCAGGACTTCTTCTAACTATGGCTACACCTTC.

The CDR3 loop reads CASSPRAGGNTGELFF. The CDR3 DNA follows: TGTGCCAGCAGCCCCAGGGCGGGGGGGAACACCGGGGAGCTGTTTTTT. V is TRBV5-4 and J is TRBJ2-2; TRBD2 matches 8 bases. The germline gives CDR1 SGHNT, CDR2 YYREEE (reference sequence). There are 16 residues in the CDR3. The trim removed 4 bases at V and 1 base at J, leaving 6 bases unmatched.

In nucleotides, the CDR3 is TGTGCCAGCAGTTTGGTGGGAGCGGGAGGCTACACCTTC. Translated, it gives CASSLVGAGGYTF. This chain connects TRBV27 to TRBJ1-2; D not certain. V dropped 3 bases and J dropped 8 bases, with 13 bases sitting between them. Germline lookup yields CDR1 MNHEY and CDR2 SMNVEV (reference sequence). This CDR3 has 13 residues.

This rearrangement joins TRBV5-1 to TRBJ2-7; 8 bases line up with TRBD2. V lost 1 base to trimming and J lost 5 bases; unmatched junction nucleotides: 8. This CDR3 is built from 15 residues. The V gene's germline CDR1 is SGHRS and CDR2 YFSETQ. The CDR3 is CASSLNGGANDEQYF. In DNA, the CDR3 is TGCGCCAGCAGCTTGAACGGGGGGGCTAACGACGAGCAGTACTTC. Drawing the rest from reference TRBV5-1 and TRBJ2-7, the complete variable domain is KAGVTQTPRYLIKTRGQQVTLSCSPISGHRSVSWYQQTPGQGLQFLFEYFSETQRNKGNFPGRFSGRQFSNSRSEMNVSTLELGDSALYLCASSLNGGANDEQYFGPGTRLTVT.

The chain has TRBV19 and TRBJ1-5; D might be TRBD1 (5 bases). Germline V gives CDR1 LNHDA, CDR2 SQIVND (reference sequence). Trimming shortened V by 9 bases and J by 0 bases, and 18 bases separated the two germline ends. The CDR3 contains 16 residues. This CDR3 reads CASRISGSYSNQPQHF. DNA for the CDR3: TGTGCCAGCAGAATCTCAGGGTCATATAGCAATCAGCCCCAGCATTTT.

J is TRBJ2-6 and V is TRBV12-3 or TRBV12-4; D unclear. The CDR3 loop spans 13 amino acids. The V end lost 5 bases, the J end lost 0 bases, and 2 bases lay between the germline ends. The CDR3 spells CASSLSGANVLTF. In DNA form, the CDR3 reads TGTGCCAGCAGTCTCTCTGGGGCCAACGTCCTGACTTTC.

The chain links TRBV11-1 to TRBJ1-1, with a possible D match to TRBD1 (5 bases). V dropped 3 bases and J dropped 1 base, with 6 bases sitting between them. This CDR3 is built from 13 residues. The V gene's germline CDR1 is SGHAT and CDR2 FQDESV (reference sequence). The CDR3 region is CASSLGGNTEAFF. The CDR3 nucleotides read TGTGCCAGCAGCTTGGGGGGGAACACTGAAGCTTTCTTT. Full variable domain (remainder filled in from reference TRBV11-1 and TRBJ1-1): EAEVAQSPRYKITEKSQAVAFWCDPISGHATLYWYRQILGQGPELLVQFQDESVVDDSQLPKDRFSAERLKGVDSTLKIQPAELGDSAMYLCASSLGGNTEAFFGQGTRLTVV.

The J gene is TRBJ1-1, the V gene TRBV5-5, with a weak D call TRBD1 (5 bases). The germline CDR1 and CDR2 sequences are SGHKS and YYEKEE (reference sequence). The CDR3 loop spans 14 amino acids. Trimming left V 3 bases short and J 0 bases short, with 9 bases between. The CDR3 region is CASSSDSMNTEAFF. As DNA, the CDR3 is TGTGCCAGCAGCTCCGACAGCATGAACACTGAAGCTTTCTTT.

The chain employs TRBV3-1 (or the pseudogene TRBV3-2) and TRBJ1-1; unclear D gene. CDR1 LGHDT and CDR2 YNNKEL come from the germline V gene (reference sequence). The CDR3 extends over 13 amino acids. Trimming removed 1 base at V and 8 bases at J, with 11 bases between. CDR3 bases: TGTGCCAGCAGCCAAGGGTCCCCGAGGGAAGCTTTCTTT. It is translated as CASSQGSPREAFF.

V gene TRBV5-5 combines with J gene TRBJ2-4; 7 bases line up with TRBD1. The ends lost 0 bases at V and 2 bases at J; junction bases unmatched: 11. There are 18 residues in the CDR3. Looked up from germline, CDR1 is SGHKS and CDR2 is YYEKEE (reference sequence). The CDR3 spells CASSLDNLQGISKNIQYF. CDR3 sequence (DNA): TGTGCCAGCAGCTTGGACAATTTACAGGGGATTTCCAAAAACATTCAGTACTTC.

Only one count was recorded for this clone. The chain recombines TRBV19 with TRBJ1-1; TRBD1 matches at 10 bases. The germline CDR1 and CDR2 sequences are LNHDA and SQIVND (reference sequence). With 4 bases clipped from V and 4 bases from J, the junction kept 3 bases outside the gene matches. CDR3 length: 14 residues. CDR3 residues: CASSKDRGVTEAFF. CDR3 in DNA: TGTGCCAGTAGTAAGGACAGGGGGGTCACTGAAGCTTTCTTT.

This clone was recorded once. This chain links TRBV10-3 with TRBJ1-2; D gene ambiguous. CDR1 is ENHRY and CDR2 is SYGVKD in the germline V gene. The CDR3 runs to 14 residues. Between the trimmed V and J ends, which lost 6 bases and 6 bases, there was a span of 17 bases. The CDR3 spells CAISGVLDIHGYTF. The CDR3 DNA follows: TGTGCCATCAGCGGGGTGCTTGATATCCATGGCTACACCTTC.

V usage is TRBV5-6 and J usage is TRBJ2-5; 8 bases are shared with TRBD1. V dropped 2 bases and J dropped 4; count of bases not matched to a gene: 4. The CDR3 covers 14 residues. CDR1 and CDR2 (germline): SGHDT, YYEEEE. As DNA, the CDR3 is TGTGCCAGCAGCTTACGACAGGGGAGAGAGACCCAGTACTTC. This encodes CASSLRQGRETQYF.

The chain has TRBV18 and TRBJ2-1; 7 bases line up with TRBD2. The germline V gene encodes CDR1 KGHSH and CDR2 LQKENI. The junction had 8 bases not matched to a gene; V was cut back by 0 bases and J by 6 bases. This CDR3 has 16 amino acids. The CDR3 nucleotides read TGTGCCAGCTCACCACCAGAGAAGGGACTAAGCAATGAGCAGTTCTTC. Its protein product is CASSPPEKGLSNEQFF.

The chain uses TRBV2 and TRBJ2-2; possible D gene TRBD1, 6 bases. The length of the CDR3 is 16 residues. CDR1 SNHLY and CDR2 FYNNEI come from the germline V gene. The ends were cut back, 5 bases at V and 5 bases at J, with 18 bases in the middle. CDR3 in DNA: TGTGCCAGCAGTTTTTACAGGGCAATGGGAACCGGGGAGCTGTTTTTT. It yields the protein CASSFYRAMGTGELFF.

V and J are TRBV2 and TRBJ2-1; 11 bases fit TRBD2. Germline-derived CDR1 and CDR2 are SNHLY and FYNNEI. CDR3 size: 16 residues. V gave up 4 bases and J gave up 7 bases; unmatched junction bases: 9. The CDR3 loop reads CASSVDSGRASNEQFF. The DNA for the CDR3 is TGTGCCAGCAGTGTTGATAGCGGGAGGGCCTCTAATGAGCAGTTCTTC.

This CDR3 reads CASSPNPMAETQYF. DNA for the CDR3: TGTGCCAGCTCACCAAATCCCATGGCAGAGACCCAGTACTTC. V and J are TRBV18 and TRBJ2-5; D gene uncertain. Trimming pared 2 bases from V and 4 bases from J, leaving 11 bases between. CDR3 length: 14 amino acids. CDR1 and CDR2 (germline): KGHSH, LQKENI.

The table lists this clone with a few counts. The genes are TRBV5-6 and TRBJ2-2; 11 nucleotides align to TRBD1. The CDR3 is 16 residues long. J gave up 6 bases and V 3 bases, and 7 bases lay outside the gene matches. Germline values: CDR1 SGHDT, CDR2 YYEEEE. The DNA for the CDR3 is TGTGCCAGCAGCTGGACAGGGGGCGATCGGTCCGGGGAGCTGTTTTTT. This encodes CASSWTGGDRSGELFF.

This clone appeared once. The V and J genes are TRBV18 and TRBJ2-3; possibly TRBD2 for D (5 bases). Per germline, CDR1 KGHSH and CDR2 LQKENI. The CDR3 runs to 16 residues. The V end was cut by 4 bases, the J end by 0 bases, with 14 bases between. CDR3 coding DNA: TGTGCCAGCTCACAACAGCTAGCTTCTAGCACAGATACGCAGTATTTT. Translated, it gives CASSQQLASSTDTQYF.